This T cell receptor (beta chain) emerged from a study of cytomegalovirus exposure and HLA in healthy donors. General study findings and limits: As a later analysis showed, a missense DCLRE1C variant was linked to trimming of TCR beta V- and J-genes.

Germline V gene sequence: CDR1 SGHNT, CDR2 YYREEE (reference sequence). The germline V and J ends were trimmed by 2 bases and 0 bases, with 17 bases remaining between them. The CDR3 has 17 amino acids. With regard to this clone: Antigen unknown.

The PCR contained 60 Vbeta and 13 Jbeta primers. The protocol was immunoSEQ multiplex PCR, while the TCRdb copy is restricted to in-frame clones and leaves out a portion. The profile shows 90,000 to 120,000 clones, about three quarters of them singletons. The source material was PBMCs. The chain recombines TRBV5-4 with TRBJ1-2; a possible D gene is TRBD1 (5 bases). The source is a man aged 30 to 45 in good health and CMV-seronegative. The chain's CDR3 is CASSFRQGSQPNYGYTF. The CDR3 DNA sequence: TGTGCCAGCAGCTTCCGGCAGGGTAGCCAGCCTAACTATGGCTACACCTTC.